These 11 T cell receptor beta chains were all obtained from the same sample, sequenced in a study of blood T cell repertoires in COVID-19. Sequencing used immunoSEQ multiplex PCR; TCRdb keeps in-frame clones, though not all of them. The sample consists of around 180,000 clones, around 82% of them appearing once. Sequences were obtained from peripheral blood. The receptors come from a woman aged 80 or older with acute or convalescent COVID-19.

This clone showed up just a few times. The chain's CDR3 is CASSWGQGTNTQYF. The CDR3 coding sequence is TGTGCCAGCAGCTGGGGACAGGGGACTAATACGCAGTATTTT. J is TRBJ2-3 and V is TRBV5-6, with 10 bases lining up with TRBD1. Germline values: CDR1 SGHDT, CDR2 YYEEEE. V shed 3 bases and J 7 bases; nucleotides not matched to a gene: 5. The CDR3 is made up of 14 amino acids. Variable domain in full (rest from reference TRBV5-6 and TRBJ2-3): DAGVTQSPTHLIKTRGQQVTLRCSPKSGHDTVSWYQQALGQGPQFIFQYYEEEERQRGNFPDRFSGHQFPNYSSELNVNALLLGDSALYLCASSWGQGTNTQYFGPGTRLTVL.

As concerns this clone: One base away lies a much larger clone, so this may be a sequencing read error. The chain joins TRBV9 to TRBJ1-2; 8 nucleotides align to TRBD1. This CDR3 region has 13 residues. The V and J ends lost 4 bases and 4 bases, in that order; junction bases with no gene match: 3. CDR1 SGDLS and CDR2 YYNGEE come from the germline V gene. The chain's CDR3 is CASSRDRSYGYTF. DNA of the CDR3: TGTGCCAGCAGCCGGGACAGGAGCTATGGCTACACCTTC.

The rearrangement links TRBV18 to TRBJ1-5, with TRBD1 identical over 11 bases. The CDR3 extends over 15 amino acids. Germline V gives CDR1 KGHSH, CDR2 LQKENI. V lost 6 bases, J lost 4 bases, and 5 bases stayed unmatched. This CDR3 reads CASSRGTGGNQPQHF. The CDR3 region has the DNA TGTGCCAGCTCCCGGGGGACAGGGGGGAATCAGCCCCAGCATTTT.

This clone was detected once. The CDR3 protein is CASRRAGANTGELFF. CDR3 DNA sequence: TGTGCCAGCAGAAGAGCGGGGGCCAACACCGGGGAGCTGTTTTTT. V usage is TRBV5-4 and J usage is TRBJ2-2; 8 nucleotides match TRBD2. Trimming took 5 bases from V and 2 from J; bases not matched to a gene: 5. The CDR3 contains 15 residues. In germline, CDR1 is SGHNT, CDR2 YYREEE (reference sequence).

The V and J genes are TRBV6-1 and TRBJ1-5; D remains unclear. Trimming removed 6 bases at V and 2 bases at J, with 11 bases between. The CDR3 covers 14 residues. Germline assignment: CDR1 MNHNS and CDR2 SASEGT. The DNA of the CDR3 is TGTGCCAGCAGCTCCGAGGGCGGCAATCAGCCCCAGCATTTT. Protein product: CASSSEGGNQPQHF.

This clone has just one count. The chain employs TRBV2 and TRBJ1-1, with a weak D call TRBD1 (5 bases). V lost 6 bases and J 0 bases, leaving 8 bases between the germline ends. This CDR3 region has 13 residues. Germline V gene lookup returns CDR1 SNHLY and CDR2 FYNNEI. Here the CDR3 DNA reads TGTGCCAGCAGCGGGGGTATGAACACTGAAGCTTTCTTT. It specifies CASSGGMNTEAFF.

The chain couples TRBV21-1 to TRBJ1-1; the table assigns TRBD1, which was not confirmed against the DNA. TRBV21-1 is designated a pseudogene. This CDR3 region has 18 residues. CDR3 nucleotide sequence: TGTGCCAGCAGCGTTCAGGGGCCGGGCAGGGGGTTGAACACTGAAGCTTTCTTT. Amino acids: CASSVQGPGRGLNTEAFF.

This clone was observed a few times. The sample has other DNA sequences that encode this CDR3 too. This chain uses TRBV11-2 with TRBJ2-2; D is possibly TRBD2 (5 bases). CDR1 is SGHAT and CDR2 is FQNNGV in the germline V gene. V dropped 2 bases and J dropped 3 bases, with 7 bases sitting between them. CDR3 length equals 14 residues. The CDR3 nucleotides are TGTGCCAGCAGCTTAAGAGGGTACACCGGGGAGCTGTTTTTT. Translating gives CASSLRGYTGELFF.

The rearrangement uses TRBV6-5 and TRBJ1-1; D uncertain. Germline loops: CDR1 MNHEY, CDR2 SVGAGI. Trimming took off 7 bases at V and 5 bases at J, with 11 bases between the two ends. The CDR3 length is 12 residues. CDR3 nucleotides: TGTGCCAGCACCGCACCCGGGACTGAAGCTTTCTTT. Its protein product is CASTAPGTEAFF.

The chain employs TRBV6-2 or TRBV6-3 and TRBJ2-1; D is undetermined. The CDR3 is 11 residues long. V dropped 5 bases and J dropped 9 bases, with 8 bases sitting between them. Germline assignment: CDR1 MNHEY and CDR2 SVGEGT. The CDR3 DNA reads TGTGCCAGCAGTCCCACACGTGAGCAGTTCTTC. Its protein product is CASSPTREQFF.

V usage is TRBV7-7 and J usage is TRBJ2-3; 7 bases map to TRBD1. CDR3 length: 14 residues. With V trimmed by 5 bases and J by 5 bases, 7 bases remained unmatched. Looked up from germline, CDR1 is SSHAT and CDR2 is FNYEAQ (reference sequence). The CDR3 DNA follows: TGTGCCAGCAGCCCACAGGGGTTGGAAGATACGCAGTATTTT. Encoded protein: CASSPQGLEDTQYF.